Detailed here is one TCR beta chain. Authors' data handling: Reference gene primer amplification in the assay estimated nucleated cell counts. TCRdb's copy holds only in-frame clones and misses some; the assay was immunoSEQ multiplex PCR. D and trimming come from the DNA, and the V and J calls and clone size come from that table. The profile shows some 150,000 clones, about 87% of them singletons. The source of the sample is a study of blood T cell repertoires in COVID-19. Looking at the study overall: COVID-19 samples, acute and convalescent, were from the United States, Italy and Spain. The analysed material was cDNA or gDNA that came from T cells, B-cell-depleted T cells, or PBMCs.

V lost 7 bases to trimming and J lost 5 bases; unmatched junction nucleotides: 10. Germline V lookup: CDR1 ENHRY, CDR2 SYGVKD. This CDR3 spans 14 amino acids. This sequence joins TRBV10-3 and TRBJ1-1; 7 positions match TRBD1. Input material: peripheral blood. The clonotype was recovered from a human donor in a cohort sampled during active COVID-19. The CDR3: CAIKASGGATEAFF. In DNA form, the CDR3 reads TGTGCCATCAAAGCGTCAGGGGGTGCGACTGAAGCTTTCTTT.